This T cell receptor (beta chain) was captured in a study of siplizumab effects on memory and regulatory T cells. Study-level points and caveats: The study found naive T cells seemingly more diverse than memory cells and seemingly major alloresponse contributors. There was no confirmation of the suppressive function of proliferating Tregs from siplizumab cultures.

Sequencing used immunoSEQ multiplex PCR; TCRdb keeps in-frame clones, though not all of them. The top ten clones hold about 1.1% of a sample with about 100,000 clones, roughly 92% of them seen once. As for this clone: Its cognate antigen is unknown.

Deletions cut 5 bases from V and 7 bases from J, with 15 bases between. This CDR3 is built from 13 residues. Germline assignment: CDR1 GTSNPN and CDR2 SVGIG (reference sequence). The chain is built from TRBV30 and TRBJ1-5; D uncertain. The sequence was collected from a human donor in good health. The sample taken for sequencing was CD4+ T cells sorted from blood. CDR3 in amino acids: CAWATDIGQPQHF. Here the CDR3 DNA reads TGTGCCTGGGCCACAGACATTGGGCAGCCCCAGCATTTT.